Listed below are T cell receptor beta chains from one sample, sequenced in a study of control samples from healthy donors and cancer patients. Some clones are missing from TCRdb's copy, which holds only in-frame ones; the method was immunoSEQ multiplex PCR. The sample contains about 95,000 clones, about 85% of which appear only once. Sequencing was carried out using blood. The source is a man younger than 45 in good health. CDR3s include the opening cysteine and the closing phenylalanine or tryptophan. The order of the fields is J gene, clone size, D gene, V gene, CDR3 DNA, CDR3 protein. The D gene is left open where the match is weak. The size entry is marked missing in some rows and otherwise reads once, few, many or a size class.

TRBJ2-3	NA	TRBD2	TRBV28	TGTGCCAGCAGTCCACGAGCGGGGGGGCAAGATACGCAGTATTTT	CASSPRAGGQDTQYF
TRBJ2-7	once	NA	TRBV6-5	TGTGCCAGCAGCCCCTTCTACGAGCAGTACTTC	CASSPFYEQYF
TRBJ2-3	NA	TRBD1	TRBV3-1/TRBV3-2	TGTGCCAGCAGCTTAGGACAGGGGATAGCAGATACGCAGTATTTT	CASSLGQGIADTQYF
TRBJ2-1	NA	TRBD1	TRBV12-3/TRBV12-4	TGTGCCAGCGGACAGGGGGCTGAGCAGTTCTTC	CASGQGAEQFF
TRBJ2-7	NA	NA	TRBV3-1/TRBV3-2	TGTGCCAGCAGCCCTGCGGGGCCCTACGAGCAGTACTTC	CASSPAGPYEQYF
TRBJ2-1	NA	TRBD1	TRBV19	TGTGCCAGTAGTCCCACAGGGGGACGTGGGAATGAGCAGTTCTTC	CASSPTGGRGNEQFF
TRBJ1-6	few	NA	TRBV28	TGTGCCAGCAGTTTGGGCAGCTCGAGCTCCTATAATTCACCCCTCCACTTT	CASSLGSSSSYNSPLHF
TRBJ2-1	NA	NA	TRBV9	TGTGCCAGCAGCCCCTCCCCCAGGGGCGATGAGCAGTTCTTC	CASSPSPRGDEQFF
TRBJ1-5	NA	NA	TRBV2	TGTGCCAGCAGTGAAGCGACGAGGGGGCCCCAGCATTTT	CASSEATRGPQHF
TRBJ2-7	NA	NA	TRBV2	TGTGCCAGCAGAAGGGAGGTTCTGTACGAGCAGTACTTC	CASRREVLYEQYF
TRBJ2-2	NA	NA	TRBV12-5	TGTGCTAGTGGTTCGCCCGGGCCCAGTACCACCGGGGAGCTGTTTTTT	CASGSPGPSTTGELFF
TRBJ2-4	NA	NA	TRBV6-5	TGTGCCAGCAGGACAACAGCCTCTAACATTCAGTACTTC	CASRTTASNIQYF
TRBJ2-2	NA	NA	TRBV28	TGTGCCAGCAGTTTCCAAGGGCGGGACACCGGGGAGCTGTTTTTT	CASSFQGRDTGELFF
TRBJ1-5	NA	NA	TRBV6-6	TGTGCCAGCAGTTACGAACGGGGTCAGCCCCAGCATTTT	CASSYERGQPQHF
TRBJ2-3	NA	NA	TRBV7-2	TGTGCCAGCAGCTCCCCCCCCGGACGGAGCACAGATACGCAGTATTTT	CASSSPPGRSTDTQYF
TRBJ2-3	once	TRBD2	TRBV27	TGTGCCAGCAGCCGTAAGGCTAGCGGGGGCCAAGTCACAGATACGCAGTATTTT	CASSRKASGGQVTDTQYF
TRBJ1-5	NA	TRBD1	TRBV7-2	TGTGCCAGCAGCTTAGCGGAAGGGGGCAGTCAGCCCCAGCATTTT	CASSLAEGGSQPQHF
TRBJ1-1	once	TRBD1	TRBV5-1	TGCGCCAGCAGCGAAACGGACAGGGGGTCACCGGGGGCTTTCTTT	CASSETDRGSPGAFF
TRBJ1-1	few	NA	TRBV6-5	TGTGCCAGCCGGGTGAACACTGAAGCTTTCTTT	CASRVNTEAFF
TRBJ2-6	NA	NA	TRBV6-1	TGTGCCAGCAGTGAATCGGGACCGCCGTACTCTGGGGCCAACGTCCTGACTTTC	CASSESGPPYSGANVLTF
TRBJ1-5	NA	NA	TRBV12-3/TRBV12-4	TGTGCCAGCAGTTTGAGGAGCAATCAGCCCCAGCATTTT	CASSLRSNQPQHF
TRBJ1-1	NA	NA	TRBV30	TGTGCCTGGAGTGAGGGAGTGAACACTGAAGCTTTCTTT	CAWSEGVNTEAFF
TRBJ1-5	NA	NA	TRBV6-2/TRBV6-3	TGTGCCAGCAGTGTCAATACAGGGTGGGCTCAGCCCCAGCATTTT	CASSVNTGWAQPQHF
TRBJ1-1	NA	NA	TRBV2	TGTGCCAGCAGTGATTGGACTCCGGAGGGTCGAAACACTGAAGCTTTCTTT	CASSDWTPEGRNTEAFF